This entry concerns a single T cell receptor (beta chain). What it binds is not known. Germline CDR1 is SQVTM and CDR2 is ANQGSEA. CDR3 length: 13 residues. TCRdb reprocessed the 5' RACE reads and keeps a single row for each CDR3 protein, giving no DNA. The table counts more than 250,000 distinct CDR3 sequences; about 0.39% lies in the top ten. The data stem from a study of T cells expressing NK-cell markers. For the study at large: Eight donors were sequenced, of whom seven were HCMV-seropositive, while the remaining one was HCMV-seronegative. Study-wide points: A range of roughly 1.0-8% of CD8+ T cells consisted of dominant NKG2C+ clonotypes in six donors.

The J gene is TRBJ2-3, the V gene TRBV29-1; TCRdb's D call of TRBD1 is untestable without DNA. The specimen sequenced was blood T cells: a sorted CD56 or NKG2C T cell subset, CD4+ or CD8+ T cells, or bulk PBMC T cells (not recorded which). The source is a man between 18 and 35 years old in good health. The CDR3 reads CSVGDRTTDTQYF.